Listed below are T cell receptor beta chains from one sample, sequenced in a study of OX40 agonist ivuxolimab in advanced cancers. Sequencing was performed with immunoSEQ multiplex PCR; in TCRdb, only in-frame clones are kept and a portion is missing. The repertoire holds more than 95,000 clones, with 80% to 95% as singletons. Sequencing used CD4+ or CD8+ T cells sorted from blood, obtained in a trial of the OX40 agonist ivuxolimab. The receptors shown here come from an adult with an advanced solid tumor such as melanoma, head and neck, liver or kidney cancer. Both conserved end residues are part of each CDR3. A D gene is named only where the DNA matches it firmly. For some rows the clone size is stated as once, few or many, or as a class when expanded; others skip it.

TRBJ1-1 | - | - | TRBV7-3 | CASSLTKYTEAFF | TGTGCCAGCAGCCTTACCAAGTACACTGAAGCTTTCTTT
TRBJ1-1 | - | - | TRBV7-2 | CASSLARSKEAFF | TGTGCCAGCAGCTTAGCCCGGTCGAAGGAGGCTTTCTTT
TRBJ2-7 | - | - | TRBV29-1 | CSVEAKYEQYF | TGCAGCGTTGAGGCTAAATACGAGCAGTACTTC
TRBJ1-1 | - | few | TRBV5-1 | CASSFTGTFNTEAFF | TGCGCCAGCAGCTTTACCGGGACCTTCAACACTGAAGCTTTCTTT
TRBJ2-4 | - | - | TRBV18 | CASSPPGGPKNIQYF | TGTGCCAGCTCACCACCTGGGGGGCCCAAAAACATTCAGTACTTC
TRBJ1-1 | - | - | TRBV5-8 | CASSQGLVENTEAFF | TGTGCCAGCAGCCAGGGGCTGGTGGAGAACACTGAAGCTTTCTTT
TRBJ1-2 | TRBD1 | - | TRBV28 | CASSLGTGIGYTF | TGTGCCAGCAGTTTGGGGACAGGGATTGGCTACACCTTC
TRBJ2-7 | TRBD1 | once | TRBV19 | CASSIRPGQSYEQYF | TGTGCCAGTAGTATAAGACCGGGACAGTCCTACGAGCAGTACTTC
TRBJ2-3 | - | once | TRBV9 | CASSVALTDTQYF | TGTGCCAGCAGCGTAGCTCTGACAGATACGCAGTATTTT
TRBJ2-1 | - | - | TRBV7-6 | CASSSRPSGSGFHNEQFF | TGTGCCAGCAGCTCACGACCTTCCGGATCGGGTTTCCACAATGAGCAGTTCTTC
TRBJ2-7 | - | - | TRBV5-1 | CASSSASGSLPYEQYF | TGCGCCAGCAGCTCCGCGAGCGGATCCCTACCTTACGAGCAGTACTTC
TRBJ2-5 | TRBD2 | - | TRBV9 | CASSVREERETQYF | TGTGCCAGCAGCGTACGGGAGGAGCGAGAGACCCAGTACTTC
TRBJ2-7 | TRBD2 | once | TRBV28 | CASSFETSGSYEQYF | TGTGCCAGCAGTTTCGAGACTAGCGGGAGTTACGAGCAGTACTTC
TRBJ2-6 | - | - | TRBV19 | CASSPRQAGANVLTF | TGTGCCAGTAGTCCCCGACAGGCCGGGGCCAACGTCCTGACTTTC
TRBJ1-4 | - | - | TRBV28 | CASSLLAGRDEKLFF | TGTGCCAGCAGTTTATTAGCAGGGAGGGATGAAAAACTGTTTTTT
TRBJ1-5 | - | - | TRBV5-3 | CARSLILLSRLHQPQHF | TGTGCCAGAAGCTTGATACTTTTATCTCGCTTGCATCAGCCCCAGCATTTT
TRBJ1-5 | - | - | TRBV11-2 | CASSLAIDQPQHF | TGTGCCAGCAGCTTAGCTATAGATCAGCCCCAGCATTTT
TRBJ2-2 | - | once | TRBV7-3 | CASSSDNTGELFF | TGTGCCAGCAGCTCGGACAACACCGGGGAGCTGTTTTTT
TRBJ1-1 | - | - | TRBV27 | CASSFDRRQSNTEAFF | TGTGCCAGCAGCTTCGACAGGAGACAGTCGAACACTGAAGCTTTCTTT
TRBJ2-7 | - | once | TRBV27 | CASSLLGTVNEQYF | TGTGCCAGCAGTTTATTAGGGACCGTAAACGAGCAGTACTTC